The clone carrying this T cell receptor beta chain was detected only a few times. Per the original methods: How many nucleated cells were present was estimated from reference gene primer amplification. TCRdb's copy holds only in-frame clones and misses some; the assay was immunoSEQ multiplex PCR. V and J calls and clone size are copied from that table; D and trimming were computed from the DNA. The sample carries 200,000 to 250,000 clones, 84% recorded once. The sample belongs to a study of blood T cell repertoires in COVID-19. About the study: Donors in the United States, Italy and Spain gave samples during acute or convalescent COVID-19. Sample material is recorded as cDNA or gDNA derived from T cells, B-cell-depleted T cells, or PBMCs.

The sequence was obtained from a woman aged 60-75 years who had recovered from COVID-19. The sample comprised peripheral blood.

CDR3 sequence (DNA): TGTGCCAGCAGCTTACACGATAACATGTTGAACACTGAAGCTTTCTTT. Its translation is CASSLHDNMLNTEAFF. The chain has TRBV7-6 and TRBJ1-1; D is unresolved. Per germline, CDR1 SGHVS and CDR2 FNYEAQ. The CDR3 has 16 amino acids. The germline V and J ends were trimmed by 2 bases and 0 bases, with 13 bases remaining between them.